This TCR beta chain was captured by sequencing in a study of T cell responses to AZD1222 COVID-19 vaccine. General study findings and limits: Clonal diversity may have been underestimated, and the donors were mostly white British, with more females than males. An increase in Spike-specific TCR breadth and depth was observed after two AZD1222 doses. Regions 160-218 and 743-854 dominated among vaccine-associated CD4 TCRs spanning spike.

TCRdb keeps only in-frame clones here, not all; method: immunoSEQ multiplex PCR. The repertoire includes approximately 110,000 clones, approximately 90% of them detected once, and more than 6.5% sits in the top ten. This clone was seen a few times. Its target is unknown. V dropped 1 base and J dropped 14; count of bases not matched to a gene: 12. CDR3 length equals 14 residues. The germline gives CDR1 LNHDA, CDR2 SQIVND (reference sequence). The source of this sequence is an adult in good health. This specimen was peripheral blood, taken on day 0 of AZD1222 vaccination. V gene TRBV19 combines with J gene TRBJ1-2; 8 bases match TRBD1. The CDR3 loop is CASSIASDRGPRTF. CDR3 bases: TGTGCCAGTAGTATAGCCAGCGACAGGGGACCGAGGACCTTC.